This T cell receptor beta chain derives from a study of vaccination effects on CD4 cells after COVID-19 (dated by TCRdb to between 2021 and 2024). For context, the study as a whole: Participants received two doses of either the BNT162b2 or the mRNA-1273 mRNA SARS-CoV-2 vaccine. SARS-CoV-2 spike-specific CD4+ TCR repertoires were compared before and after mRNA vaccination in COVID-19 convalescent patients and in infection-naive vaccine recipients. Altogether, 10 COVID-19 convalescent patients and a few SARS-CoV-2-naive healthy vaccine recipients made up the full study. Cultures from other donors in the study were sequenced using the Oncomine TCR Beta short-read assay on an Illumina iSeq 100. General study outcomes and caveats: Among healthy vaccine recipients, nearly all vaccine-induced clones were SARS-CoV-2 mono-reactive, and just 1 of 255 was cross-reactive with common cold coronaviruses. The study was limited by a small number of convalescent patients and lacked early post-infection timepoints. At late post-vaccination timepoints, both infection-induced and vaccine-induced clones showed marked clonal contraction, consistent with waning T cell responses.

To identify antigen-specific CD4+ T cell clonotypes by their expansion, the ViraFEST assay first stimulated PBMC with viral peptide pools and then applied TCR sequencing. After less than 13 days of culture, CD4+ T cells were isolated with the EasySep CD4+ T cell isolation kit. Negative nucleocapsid antibody results before and after vaccination confirmed that the healthy vaccine recipients had no prior SARS-CoV-2 infection. Two million PBMC per well were cultured in IMDM with about 5.1% human AB serum, roughly 10 IU/ml IL-2 and gentamicin, plus 10 ug/ml peptides. On days 3 and 7, half of the culture medium was replaced with fresh IL-2-containing medium. Unless noted otherwise, every peptide stimulation condition was grown in triplicate wells. PBMC were separated from whole blood using Ficoll-Paque Plus gradient centrifugation and were then either cryopreserved at -140C or used fresh. The overlapping peptide pools covered the spike proteins of SARS-CoV-2 and of the common cold coronaviruses HCoV-NL63, HCoV-OC43 and HCoV-229E. The QIAamp micro DNA kit was used to extract genomic DNA from the cultured CD4+ T cells.

Library creation used the immunoSEQ multiplex PCR assay. DNA from the cultured and isolated CD4+ T cells underwent TCR beta CDR3 sequencing. In the paper's pipeline: Non-productive TCR sequences were discarded, and reads were trimmed to the CDR3 region, with only CDR3s of 7 or more amino acids retained. The MANAFEST web app was used to pick out antigen-specific clonotypes by comparing their expansion in peptide wells with that in reference cultures. To count as positive, a clone had to show expansion at FDR<0.05 compared with the reference and with all other wells, an odds ratio above 5, and a frequency above 0.1% in two replicate wells. Clonotypes significantly expanded in SARS-CoV-2 spike wells and in at least one common cold coronavirus spike condition were defined as cross-reactive. Using the stringdist R package, CDR3 similarity was measured by Levenshtein distance, and unrooted trees were constructed with ape in R 3.6.1. TCRdb retrieved this table from immuneACCESS and kept in-frame rearrangements only. Not all clones are present; in checked studies, unresolved V genes account for under half, and no reason is known for the remainder. V and J calls and clone size are given by that table; D and trimming were obtained from the DNA. The sample table contains approximately 54,000 clones; only one count was recorded for approximately 79% of them. Of the sample, 2% to 3% falls within the top ten clones.

Including cysteine and phenylalanine, the CDR3 has 15 amino acids. Only CDR3 DNA remains: 45 bases, in frame from the first base. To note about this clone: What antigen it recognizes has not been identified. Base qualities are not at hand, and no much larger clone is one base apart.

The V and J segments used are TRBV21-1 and TRBJ1-2; the listed D gene, TRBD1, was not tested against the DNA. TRBV21-1 is classified as a pseudogene. The input for sequencing was CD4+ T cells from PBMCs cultured with HCoV-229E spike peptides, taken before COVID-19 vaccination. Reading the label with the study, this specimen's cell subset or site is: HCoV-229E spike overlapping peptide pool stimulation. The sequence was obtained from a human donor who received a COVID-19 vaccine. The CDR3 sequence is CASSKSLQGEFGYTF. The nucleotide sequence is TGTGCCAGCAGCAAATCTCTGCAGGGCGAGTTTGGCTACACCTTC.